The 24 T cell receptor beta chains below come from one sample, sequenced in a study of post-analysis software for immune sequencing data. The authors incorporated unique molecular identifiers into the TCR beta cDNA libraries. One entry per CDR3 protein, called by TCRdb with MiXCR from the PCR reads. Altogether some 500,000 distinct CDR3 sequences are present, around 40% being singletons, with the ten largest covering around 10%. The antigens these receptors bind are not known. Broader study findings: TRBV segments more frequent in patients than in controls numbered five and included TRBV5-6, TRBV5-1 and TRBV20-1.

The sample taken for sequencing was blood. All receptors come from a girl aged 10-17 years with multiple sclerosis.

This clonotype was seen a few times. J is TRBJ2-7 and V is TRBV12-3 or TRBV12-4; 7 nucleotides align to TRBD1. The CDR3 loop spans 14 amino acids. With 3 bases clipped from V and 5 bases from J, the junction kept 7 bases outside the gene matches. The CDR3 sequence: CASSFTGEVNEQYF. The CDR3 DNA follows: TGTGCCAGCAGTTTCACAGGGGAAGTAAACGAGCAGTACTTC.

The J gene is TRBJ2-7, the V gene TRBV10-3, with 11 positions matching TRBD2. The length of the CDR3 is 15 residues. CDR1 and CDR2 from the germline V gene are ENHRY and SYGVKD. V was clipped by 6 bases and J by 2 bases; unmatched bases: 6. The CDR3 protein is CAISRGTSGTYEQYF. The CDR3 coding sequence is TGTGCCATCAGCCGAGGGACTAGCGGAACCTACGAGCAGTACTTC.

This chain links TRBV20-1 with TRBJ2-7; D is uncertain. The last part of the DNA fits TRBJ2-5 better; the J call may be wrong. The germline V gene encodes CDR1 DFQATT and CDR2 SNEGSKA (reference sequence). The CDR3 has 11 residues. The CDR3 region has the DNA TGCAGTGGGACGAGGTTCGGGACCCAGTACTTC. Translation gives CSGTRFGTQYF.

This clonotype has a handful of counts. The rearrangement links TRBV7-2 to TRBJ2-7, with D possibly TRBD1 on 6 matching bases. In germline, CDR1 is SGHTA, CDR2 FQGNSA. This CDR3 comprises 15 residues. The V end lost 3 bases, the J end lost 2 bases, and 14 bases lay between the germline ends. The CDR3 DNA sequence: TGTGCCAGCAGCTTTCTACAGGGACCTCCCTACGAGCAGTACTTC. Its translation: CASSFLQGPPYEQYF.

CDR3 nucleotide sequence: TGTGCCACCAGTGATTCGGGTGGTAGGGCCAATGAGCAGTTCTTC. This encodes CATSDSGGRANEQFF. The rearrangement links TRBV24-1 to TRBJ2-1; D gene unclear. The CDR3 totals 15 residues. Germline CDR1 KGHDR, CDR2 SFDVKD. The V end lost 2 bases, the J end lost 6 bases, and 13 bases lay between the germline ends.

This chain joins TRBV12-3 or TRBV12-4 and TRBJ1-2, with unresolved D. The CDR3 consists of 13 residues. V was pared by 2 bases and J by 5 bases, with 9 bases between. The CDR3 sequence is CASSLRPLYGYTF. The CDR3 DNA reads as TGTGCCAGCAGTTTAAGGCCCCTGTATGGCTACACCTTC.

The V and J genes are TRBV3-1 and TRBJ2-4; TRBD2 matches 16 bases. Germline trimming cut 0 bases from V and 3 bases from J; bases unmatched to any gene: 5. Per the germline V gene, CDR1 is LGHDT and CDR2 is YNNKEL (reference sequence). The CDR3 is 19 amino acids. The CDR3 protein is CASSQDWGLAGGRKNIQYF. The DNA of the CDR3 is TGTGCCAGCAGCCAAGATTGGGGACTAGCGGGAGGGCGCAAAAACATTCAGTACTTC.

This chain connects TRBV6-5 to TRBJ1-5; maybe TRBD1 (5 bases). Per the germline V gene, CDR1 is MNHEY and CDR2 is SVGAGI. The V and J ends lost 0 bases and 15 bases respectively, with 21 bases between them. The CDR3 is 15 amino acids. In nucleotides, the CDR3 is TGTGCCAGCAGTTACTCGGGGGGGAAAGGTGAGCCATGGCATTTT. Protein sequence: CASSYSGGKGEPWHF.

The V and J genes are TRBV29-1 and TRBJ2-1; D not certain. Per the germline V gene, CDR1 is SQVTM and CDR2 is ANQGSEA. The CDR3 totals 10 residues. The V end was cut by 6 bases, the J end by 8 bases, with 8 bases between. The CDR3 sequence is CSVHVYEQFF. As DNA, the CDR3 is TGCAGCGTACACGTCTATGAGCAGTTCTTC.

The rearrangement joins TRBV12-3 or TRBV12-4 to TRBJ1-3, with D maybe TRBD1 (5 bases). The CDR3 loop spans 14 amino acids. Trimming took 6 bases from V and 0 from J, leaving 9 bases between them. CDR3 sequence: CASSIQDSGNTIYF. The CDR3 DNA sequence: TGTGCCAGCAGCATACAGGACTCTGGAAACACCATATATTTT.

This sequence joins TRBV7-9 and TRBJ1-2; TRBD1 might be the D (6 bases). The V end lost 5 bases, the J end lost 1 base, and 11 bases lay between the germline ends. This CDR3 contains 14 residues. The germline V gene has CDR1 SEHNR and CDR2 FQNEAQ (reference sequence). The CDR3 nucleotides read TGTGCCAGCAGCGACCCGGGACATAACTATGGCTACACCTTC. This codes for CASSDPGHNYGYTF.

This clonotype was recorded only once. The gene calls are TRBV7-9 and TRBJ2-4, with D unclear. Near its end, the DNA agrees better with TRBJ2-7, so the J call may be wrong. Germline V gives CDR1 SEHNR, CDR2 FQNEAQ (reference sequence). CDR3 length equals 14 residues. Here the CDR3 DNA reads TGTGCCAGCAGCTTAGCTGGGTTTCCCCACGAGCAGTACTTC. Translation: CASSLAGFPHEQYF.

This clonotype was counted a few times. This chain joins TRBV29-1 and TRBJ1-2; possible D gene TRBD1, 5 bases. The V gene lost 7 bases and the J gene lost 2 bases, with 11 bases spanning the gap. There are 12 residues in the CDR3. The germline V gene has CDR1 SQVTM and CDR2 ANQGSEA. CDR3 nucleotide sequence: TGCAGCGCCGTGCGGGGGAACTATGGCTACACCTTC. Translation gives CSAVRGNYGYTF.

This clonotype occurred a few times. The rearrangement joins TRBV20-1 to TRBJ1-5; no clear D. Trimming left V 5 bases short and J 5 bases short, with 10 bases between. CDR1 DFQATT and CDR2 SNEGSKA come from the germline V gene (reference sequence). The CDR3 consists of 12 residues. CDR3 coding DNA: TGCAGTGCTGGGCCGCAATATCAGCCCCAGCATTTT. As protein: CSAGPQYQPQHF.

The rearrangement joins TRBV20-1 to TRBJ2-3; 10 nucleotides align to TRBD2. The CDR3 is made up of 15 amino acids. Germline CDR1 is DFQATT and CDR2 is SNEGSKA (reference sequence). With 5 bases clipped from V and 3 bases from J, the junction kept 8 bases outside the gene matches. The CDR3: CSASSSGRGTDTQYF. CDR3 DNA sequence: TGCAGTGCTTCCTCTAGCGGGAGAGGGACAGATACGCAGTATTTT.

DNA of the CDR3: TGTGCCACCAGCCGGACAGGGTGGAAAAGTGGCTACACCTTC. Its protein is CATSRTGWKSGYTF. The chain has TRBV15 and TRBJ1-2, with 8 bases that match TRBD1. The V and J ends lost 5 bases and 7 bases, in that order; junction bases with no gene match: 9. This CDR3 contains 14 residues. The V gene's germline CDR1 is LNHNV and CDR2 YYDKDF (reference sequence).

V is TRBV7-9 and J is TRBJ2-7, with D maybe TRBD1 (6 bases). The germline gives CDR1 SEHNR, CDR2 FQNEAQ (reference sequence). This CDR3 region has 15 residues. V was clipped by 4 bases and J by 2 bases, with 15 bases between them. Here the CDR3 DNA reads TGTGCCAGCAGCTCGGGACAAAATCCTACCTACGAGCAGTACTTC. It translates to CASSSGQNPTYEQYF.

This clonotype was seen a handful of times. CDR3 sequence reads: CASSQQGTNYGYTF. Written as DNA, the CDR3 is TGTGCCAGCAGCCAACAGGGGACTAACTATGGCTACACCTTC. V gene TRBV3-1 combines with J gene TRBJ1-2, with D possibly being TRBD1 (6 bases). The CDR3 loop spans 14 amino acids. Germline V gene lookup returns CDR1 LGHDT and CDR2 YNNKEL (reference sequence). The ends were cut back, 2 bases at V and 0 bases at J, with 7 bases in the middle.

The chain links TRBV6-1 to TRBJ2-7; D might be TRBD1 (8 bases). Germline CDR1 MNHNS, CDR2 SASEGT. There are 13 residues in the CDR3. V was clipped by 3 bases and J by 6 bases, with 12 bases between them. CDR3 nucleotides: TGTGCCAGCAGTGATAACAGGGGGGGCGAGCAGTACTTC. Amino acid sequence: CASSDNRGGEQYF.

The J gene is TRBJ1-2, the V gene TRBV12-3 or TRBV12-4; TRBD1 agrees at 7 bases. V shed 3 bases, J shed 6 bases, and the junction held 7 bases outside the gene matches. There are 14 residues in the CDR3. CDR3 in DNA: TGTGCCAGCAGTTTTTCGGGCAGGGGGAATGGCTACACCTTC. Its protein is CASSFSGRGNGYTF.

The table lists this clonotype with many counts. This rearrangement joins TRBV28 to TRBJ2-5, with no clear D. Trimming stripped 4 bases from V and 2 bases from J, with 5 bases between. Germline V lookup: CDR1 MDHEN, CDR2 SYDVKM. The CDR3 length is 12 residues. CDR3 amino acids: CASSWGQETQYF. CDR3 DNA: TGTGCCAGCAGTTGGGGACAAGAGACCCAGTACTTC.

This clonotype was observed a single time. The rearrangement joins TRBV4-1 to TRBJ2-3; 13 bases agree with TRBD2. The CDR3 has 18 residues. J was trimmed by 6 bases and V by 0 bases; bases with no gene match: 9. In germline, CDR1 is MGHRA, CDR2 YSYEKL. CDR3 coding DNA: TGCGCCAGCAGCCAAGATCTTACTAGCGGGAGGGCCGGCGATACGCAGTATTTT. Translating it yields CASSQDLTSGRAGDTQYF.

This clonotype has more than one count but fewer than ten. The rearrangement joins TRBV15 to TRBJ2-4; perhaps D is TRBD1 or TRBD2 (5 bases each). Trimming stripped 8 bases from V and 2 bases from J, with 13 bases between. CDR3 length: 14 amino acids. Looked up from germline, CDR1 is LNHNV and CDR2 is YYDKDF (reference sequence). The CDR3 nucleotides are TGTGCCACCTCGGCTGGGACGCCCAAAAACATTCAGTACTTC. Translated: CATSAGTPKNIQYF.

This clonotype turned up a few times. The chain is built from TRBV20-1 and TRBJ2-5; 8 bases line up with TRBD2. The V gene's germline CDR1 is DFQATT and CDR2 SNEGSKA (reference sequence). V lost 3 bases, J lost 4 bases, and 10 bases stayed unmatched. This CDR3 is 15 amino acids long. CDR3 loop: CSASGPREVSETQYF. In DNA form, the CDR3 reads TGCAGTGCTAGTGGCCCGCGGGAGGTTTCAGAGACCCAGTACTTC.